The 13 T cell receptor beta chains below were found in one sample sequenced in a study of cytomegalovirus exposure and HLA in healthy donors. The repertoire was sequenced with immunoSEQ multiplex PCR; TCRdb's copy has only in-frame clones and lacks some. Of about 78,000 clones in the sample, about 96% were seen once. The sample taken for sequencing was PBMCs. The receptors come from a man younger than 35 in good health and CMV-seropositive.

CDR3 DNA: TGTGCCAGCGCCGATCCCACGAGGGATGAGCAGTTCTTC. Protein sequence: CASADPTRDEQFF. The rearrangement uses TRBV6-1 and TRBJ2-1, with TRBD2 as a possible D gene (5 bases). The CDR3 runs 13 residues. V lost 8 bases to trimming and J lost 8 bases, with 16 bases between them. Germline V lookup: CDR1 MNHNS, CDR2 SASEGT.

This rearrangement joins TRBV12-2 to TRBJ1-2. TRBV12-2 is marked as a pseudogene. The CDR3 covers 17 residues. The CDR3 here is CASRSPRPVPTNYGYTF. Written as DNA, the CDR3 is TGTGCAAGTCGCTCCCCCCGTCCGGTACCGACTAACTATGGCTACACCTTC.

The CDR3 region is CASSDDRVNTEAFF. The CDR3 region has the DNA TGTGCCAGCAGCGACGACAGGGTGAACACTGAAGCTTTCTTT. The V call is TRBV6-5, the J call TRBJ1-1; 7 nucleotides align to TRBD1. Germline assignment: CDR1 MNHEY and CDR2 SVGAGI. There are 14 residues in the CDR3. Trimming took 6 bases from V and 0 from J; bases not matched to a gene: 4.

V usage is TRBV19 and J usage is TRBJ2-1; 7 nucleotides align to TRBD2. The CDR3 runs to 15 residues. With V trimmed by 6 bases and J by 4 bases, 9 bases remained unmatched. Germline lookup yields CDR1 LNHDA and CDR2 SQIVND (reference sequence). CDR3 DNA sequence: TGTGCCAGTAGGGGGGGGACTCATCAATACAATGAGCAGTTCTTC. This gives the protein CASRGGTHQYNEQFF.

J is TRBJ2-6 and V is TRBV18; tentatively, D is TRBD1 (5 bases). CDR1 is KGHSH and CDR2 is LQKENI in the germline V gene. The CDR3 loop spans 15 amino acids. Trimming took off 3 bases at V and 1 base at J, with 7 bases between the two ends. The CDR3 loop reads CASSPSGSGANVLTF. CDR3 DNA: TGTGCCAGCTCACCTTCAGGGTCTGGGGCCAACGTCCTGACTTTC.

The gene calls are TRBV29-1 and TRBJ1-1; weak D call: TRBD1 (5 bases). Trimming cost V 0 bases and J 1 base, with 9 bases left between them. This CDR3 is 14 amino acids long. CDR1 SQVTM and CDR2 ANQGSEA come from the germline V gene. The CDR3 region has the DNA TGCAGCGTTGAAGATCGGCAGGGGAACACTGAAGCTTTCTTT. Its protein product is CSVEDRQGNTEAFF.

CDR3 in amino acids: CASSISRGTNEKLFF. CDR3 DNA sequence: TGTGCCAGTAGTATTTCCAGGGGAACTAATGAAAAACTGTTTTTT. V gene TRBV19 combines with J gene TRBJ1-4, with TRBD1 as a possible D gene (6 bases). This CDR3 spans 15 amino acids. Trimming cost V 3 bases and J 1 base, with 9 bases left between them. Germline V gene lookup returns CDR1 LNHDA and CDR2 SQIVND (reference sequence).

The genes are TRBV29-1 and TRBJ2-3; 7 bases align to TRBD1. The CDR3 spans 13 residues. J lost 6 bases, V lost 1 base, and 4 bases had no gene match. Germline V gives CDR1 SQVTM, CDR2 ANQGSEA. CDR3 sequence: CSVEGQGRDTQYF. For the CDR3, the DNA is TGCAGCGTTGAAGGACAGGGCCGGGATACGCAGTATTTT.

This CDR3 is CASSQEGPPGKLFF. CDR3 sequence (DNA): TGCGCCAGCAGCCAGGAGGGACCGCCTGGGAAACTGTTTTTT. This chain uses TRBV4-1 with TRBJ1-4, with a possible D match to TRBD1 (5 bases). The germline V gene encodes CDR1 MGHRA and CDR2 YSYEKL. The V end was cut by 3 bases, the J end by 11 bases, with 16 bases between. The CDR3 has 14 amino acids.

The gene calls are TRBV11-2 and TRBJ2-5, with 10 bases matching TRBD2. The CDR3 covers 14 residues. The J segment lost 7 bases and the V segment lost 5 bases, leaving 7 bases of the junction unmatched. In germline, CDR1 is SGHAT, CDR2 FQNNGV. CDR3 sequence (DNA): TGTGCCAGCAGCCGAGCGGGAGGGCCCGGGACCCAGTACTTC. It specifies CASSRAGGPGTQYF. The variable domain in full, with the rest retrieved from reference TRBV11-2 and TRBJ2-5, is EAGVAQSPRYKIIEKRQSVAFWCNPISGHATLYWYQQILGQGPKLLIQFQNNGVVDDSQLPKDRFSAERLKGVDSTLKIQPAKLEDSAVYLCASSRAGGPGTQYFGPGTRLLVL.

V gene TRBV5-1 combines with J gene TRBJ2-5; 7 bases are shared with TRBD1. With 2 bases clipped from V and 4 bases from J, the junction kept 5 bases outside the gene matches. The CDR3 runs to 14 residues. Germline-derived CDR1 and CDR2 are SGHRS and YFSETQ. CDR3 in amino acids: CASSLPGQRETQYF. The CDR3 DNA follows: TGCGCCAGCAGCTTACCGGGACAGAGAGAGACCCAGTACTTC.

The chain is built from TRBV5-8 and TRBJ2-7; D gene unclear. V was trimmed by 2 bases and J by 2 bases, leaving 14 bases between them. Germline loops: CDR1 SGHTS, CDR2 YDEGEE. The CDR3 is made up of 15 amino acids. In DNA, the CDR3 is TGTGCCAGCAGCTTAATCCGAGGTCTGCCCTACGAGCAGTACTTC. Residues: CASSLIRGLPYEQYF.

The V gene is TRBV19, the J gene TRBJ2-7, with 9 bases lining up with TRBD1. Germline V CDR1 and CDR2: LNHDA, SQIVND (reference sequence). The CDR3 is 15 residues long. Losses at the gene ends were 2 bases for V and 3 bases for J; bases not matched to a gene: 5. The CDR3 DNA is TGTGCCAGTAGTATAACAGGGGGCAGGGACTACGAGCAGTACTTC. Translating gives CASSITGGRDYEQYF.